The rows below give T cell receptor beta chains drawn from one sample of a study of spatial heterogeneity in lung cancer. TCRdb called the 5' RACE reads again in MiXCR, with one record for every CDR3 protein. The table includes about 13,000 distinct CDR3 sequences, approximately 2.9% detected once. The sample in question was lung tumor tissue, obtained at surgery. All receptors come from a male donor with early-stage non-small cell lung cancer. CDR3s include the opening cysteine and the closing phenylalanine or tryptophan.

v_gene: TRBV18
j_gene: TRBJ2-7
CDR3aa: CASSPTRVLLRDNEQYF

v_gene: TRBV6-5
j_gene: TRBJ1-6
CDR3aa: CASSYSETGYSRSPLHF

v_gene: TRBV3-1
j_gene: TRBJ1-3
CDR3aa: CASSQEGRVSGNTIYF

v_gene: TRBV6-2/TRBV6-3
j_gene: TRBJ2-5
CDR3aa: CASSYSSSQETQYF

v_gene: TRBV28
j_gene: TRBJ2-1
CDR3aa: CASSPPGGSYNEQFF

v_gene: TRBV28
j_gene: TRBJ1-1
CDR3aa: CASRMDRENTEAFF

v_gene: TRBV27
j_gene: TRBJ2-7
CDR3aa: CASSTNTGGEQYF

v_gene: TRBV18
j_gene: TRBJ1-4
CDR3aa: CASSARTGGTATNEKLFF

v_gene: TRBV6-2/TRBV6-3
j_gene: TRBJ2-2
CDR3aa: CASNGVGELFF

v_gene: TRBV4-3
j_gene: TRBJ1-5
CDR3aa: CASSQDPGQPQHF

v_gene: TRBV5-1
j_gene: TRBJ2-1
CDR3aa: CASTGQGSYNEQFF

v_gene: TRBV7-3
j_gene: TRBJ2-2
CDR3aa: CASSLGGGGTGELFF

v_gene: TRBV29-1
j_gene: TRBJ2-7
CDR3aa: CSVRVGTNSNEQYF

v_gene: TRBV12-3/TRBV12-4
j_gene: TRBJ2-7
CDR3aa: CASIPGPEGEQYF

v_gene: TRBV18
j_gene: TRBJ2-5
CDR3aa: CASSPGAPETQYF

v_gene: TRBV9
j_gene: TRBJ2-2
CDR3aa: CASSVTGTGPTGELFF

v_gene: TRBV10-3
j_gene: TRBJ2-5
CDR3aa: CAISEGAGVLF

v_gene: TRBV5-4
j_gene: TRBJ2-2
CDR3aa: CASSLEGIPTGELFF

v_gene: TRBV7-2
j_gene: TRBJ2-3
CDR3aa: CASSLLVDTQYF

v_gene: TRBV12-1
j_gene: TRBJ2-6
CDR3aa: CASSFAPGTGDTGANVLTF

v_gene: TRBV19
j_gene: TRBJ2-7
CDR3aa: CASGAFPGGPYEQYF

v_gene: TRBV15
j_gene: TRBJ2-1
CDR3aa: CATSTVPHNEQFF

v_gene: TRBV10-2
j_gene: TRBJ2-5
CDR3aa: CASSNERRQETQYF

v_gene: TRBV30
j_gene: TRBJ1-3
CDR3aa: CAWSGRTGSGNTIYF

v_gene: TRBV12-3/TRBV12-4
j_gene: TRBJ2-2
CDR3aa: CASIPGIDTPSYTGELFF

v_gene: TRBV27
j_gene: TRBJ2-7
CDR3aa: CASSLSMAELNYEQYF

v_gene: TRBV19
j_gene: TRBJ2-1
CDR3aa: CASRGGRNWDEQFF

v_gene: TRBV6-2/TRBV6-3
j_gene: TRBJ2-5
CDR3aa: CASTRRRQETQYF

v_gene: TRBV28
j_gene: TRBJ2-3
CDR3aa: CASSLSGGFGDTQYF

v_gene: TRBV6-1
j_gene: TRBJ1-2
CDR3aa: CASSGVGGGRGYTF

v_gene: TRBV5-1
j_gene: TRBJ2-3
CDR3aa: CASSLVGQGGTDTQYF

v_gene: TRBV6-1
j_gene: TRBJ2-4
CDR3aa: CASSEASNRGRNIQYF

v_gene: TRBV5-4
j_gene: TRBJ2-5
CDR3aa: CASSPDMAETQYF

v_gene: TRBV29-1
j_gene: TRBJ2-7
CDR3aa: CSASIDRFPAVQYF

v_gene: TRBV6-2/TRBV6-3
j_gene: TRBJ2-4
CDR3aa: CASSPLFQNIQYF

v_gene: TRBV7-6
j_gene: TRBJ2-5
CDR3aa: CASSLGVETQYF

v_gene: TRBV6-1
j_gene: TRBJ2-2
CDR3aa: CASSLAGGSFTGELFF

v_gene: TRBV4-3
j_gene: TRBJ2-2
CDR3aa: CASSQEDSGANTGELFF

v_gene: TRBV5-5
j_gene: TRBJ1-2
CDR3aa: CASSLAAGISNYGYTF

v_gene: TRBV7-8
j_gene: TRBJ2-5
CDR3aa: CASRSGNQETQYF

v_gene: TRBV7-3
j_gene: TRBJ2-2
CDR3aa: CASSLGTGLTGELFF

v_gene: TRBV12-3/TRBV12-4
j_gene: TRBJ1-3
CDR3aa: CASTTGLSGNTIYF

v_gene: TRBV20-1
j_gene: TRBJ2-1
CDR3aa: CSARVRGLYNEQFF

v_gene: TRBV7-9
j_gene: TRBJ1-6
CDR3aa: CASSLSTGYSPLHF

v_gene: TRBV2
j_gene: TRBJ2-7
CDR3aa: CASILGRIGYEQYF

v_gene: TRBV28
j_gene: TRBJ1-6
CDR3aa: CATPALSGGGNSPLHF

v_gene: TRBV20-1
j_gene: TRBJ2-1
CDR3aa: CSASPNGYNEQFF

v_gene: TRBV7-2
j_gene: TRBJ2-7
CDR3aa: CASSLASPNYEQYF

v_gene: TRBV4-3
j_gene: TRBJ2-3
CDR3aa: CASSQDGAGSSTDTQYF

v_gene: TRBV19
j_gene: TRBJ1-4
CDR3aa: CARSRTGGNEKLFF

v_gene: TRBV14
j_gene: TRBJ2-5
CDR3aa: CASSHRGLQETQYF

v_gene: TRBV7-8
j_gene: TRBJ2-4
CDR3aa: CASSLDTKNIQYF

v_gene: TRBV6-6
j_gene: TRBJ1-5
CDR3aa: CASSDLRGVSNQPQHF

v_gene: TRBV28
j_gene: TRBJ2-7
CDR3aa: CASSVTRVEQYF

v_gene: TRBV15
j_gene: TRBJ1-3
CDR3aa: CATSRDPLTQGTGNTIYF

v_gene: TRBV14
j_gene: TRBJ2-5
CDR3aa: CASSHWTPYQETQYF

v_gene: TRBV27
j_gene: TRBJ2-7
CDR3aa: CASSFDTGTGFFEQYF